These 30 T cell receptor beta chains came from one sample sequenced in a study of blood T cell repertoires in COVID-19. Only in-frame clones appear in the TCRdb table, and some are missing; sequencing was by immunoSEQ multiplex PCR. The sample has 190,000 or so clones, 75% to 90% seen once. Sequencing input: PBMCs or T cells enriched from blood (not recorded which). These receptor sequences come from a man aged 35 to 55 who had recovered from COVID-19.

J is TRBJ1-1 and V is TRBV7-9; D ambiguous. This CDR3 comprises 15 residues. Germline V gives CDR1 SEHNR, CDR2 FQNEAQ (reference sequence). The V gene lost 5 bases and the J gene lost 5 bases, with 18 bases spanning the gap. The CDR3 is CASSLHPRPRTEAFF. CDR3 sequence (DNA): TGTGCCAGCAGCCTCCACCCCCGCCCCAGGACTGAAGCTTTCTTT.

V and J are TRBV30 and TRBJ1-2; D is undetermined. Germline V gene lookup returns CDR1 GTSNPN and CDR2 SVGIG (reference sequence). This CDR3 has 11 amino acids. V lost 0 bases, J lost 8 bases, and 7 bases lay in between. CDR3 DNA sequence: TGTGCCTGGAGTGTTGGACTCGGCTACACCTTC. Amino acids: CAWSVGLGYTF.

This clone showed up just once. CDR3 sequence: CAWSLDSTNTEAFF. CDR3 nucleotides: TGTGCCTGGAGTCTAGACAGCACCAACACTGAAGCTTTCTTT. The chain uses TRBV30 and TRBJ1-1, with D perhaps TRBD1 (5 bases). With 2 bases removed from V and 2 bases from J, the gap between germline ends came to 12 bases. Per the germline V gene, CDR1 is GTSNPN and CDR2 is SVGIG (reference sequence). CDR3 length: 14 residues.

This CDR3 reads CASSFAPPGQILTTNEKLFF. The CDR3 DNA reads as TGTGCCAGCAGTTTCGCTCCCCCGGGACAGATCCTTACAACTAATGAAAAACTGTTTTTT. The V and J genes are TRBV27 and TRBJ1-4; TRBD1 matches at 7 bases. The ends lost 3 bases at V and 0 bases at J; junction bases unmatched: 16. Germline-derived CDR1 and CDR2 are MNHEY and SMNVEV (reference sequence). This CDR3 has 20 amino acids. The full variable domain, completed using reference TRBV27 and TRBJ1-4, is EAQVTQNPRYLITVTGKKLTVTCSQNMNHEYMSWYRQDPGLGLRQIYYSMNVEVTDKGDVPEGYKVSRKEKRNFPLILESPSPNQTSLYFCASSFAPPGQILTTNEKLFFGSGTQLSVL.

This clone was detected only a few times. The CDR3: CASESGQGGGNTIYF. The CDR3 region has the DNA TGCGCCAGCGAATCCGGACAGGGAGGTGGAAACACCATATATTTT. This chain connects TRBV5-1 to TRBJ1-3, with TRBD1 matching 8 bases. This CDR3 region has 15 residues. The germline V gene has CDR1 SGHRS and CDR2 YFSETQ. V was clipped by 7 bases and J by 3 bases; unmatched bases: 9.

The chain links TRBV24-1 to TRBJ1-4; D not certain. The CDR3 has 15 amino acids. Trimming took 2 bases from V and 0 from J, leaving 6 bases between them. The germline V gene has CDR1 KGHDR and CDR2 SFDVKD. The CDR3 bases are TGTGCCACCAGTGATTCCGGAGCAACTAATGAAAAACTGTTTTTT. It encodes CATSDSGATNEKLFF.

Written as DNA, the CDR3 is TGCGCCAGCAGCCAAGCCGGCGGGACCTCCTACGAGCAGTACTTC. Protein sequence: CASSQAGGTSYEQYF. The chain carries TRBV4-1 and TRBJ2-7, with D perhaps TRBD2 (6 bases). The CDR3 has 15 amino acids. CDR1 and CDR2 from the germline V gene are MGHRA and YSYEKL. The V end lost 1 base, the J end lost 0 bases, and 10 bases lay between the germline ends.

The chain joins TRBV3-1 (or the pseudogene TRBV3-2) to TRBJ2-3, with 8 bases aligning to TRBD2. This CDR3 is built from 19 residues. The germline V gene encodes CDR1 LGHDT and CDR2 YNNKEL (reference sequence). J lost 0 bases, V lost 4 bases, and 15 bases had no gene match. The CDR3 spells CASSPEVAGLGTSTDTQYF. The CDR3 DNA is TGTGCCAGCAGCCCGGAGGTAGCGGGATTAGGGACTAGCACAGATACGCAGTATTTT.

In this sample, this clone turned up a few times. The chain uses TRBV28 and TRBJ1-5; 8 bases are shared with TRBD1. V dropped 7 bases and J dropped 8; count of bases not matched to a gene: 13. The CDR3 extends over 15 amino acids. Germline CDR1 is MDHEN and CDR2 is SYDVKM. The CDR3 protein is CASTTLDRDAKPQHF. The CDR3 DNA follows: TGTGCCAGCACTACCCTGGACAGGGATGCTAAGCCCCAGCATTTT.

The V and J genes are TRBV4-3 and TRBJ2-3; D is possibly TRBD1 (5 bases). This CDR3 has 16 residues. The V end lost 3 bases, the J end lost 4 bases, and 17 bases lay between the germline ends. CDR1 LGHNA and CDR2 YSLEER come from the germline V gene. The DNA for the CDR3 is TGCGCCAGCAGCCAGACCACCTCTGACAGCCCAGATACGCAGTATTTT. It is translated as CASSQTTSDSPDTQYF.

The CDR3 DNA reads as TGTGCCAGCAGCCAAGCCACTAGCGGTCCCTACGAGCAGTACTTC. It is translated as CASSQATSGPYEQYF. This chain connects TRBV3-1 (or the pseudogene TRBV3-2) to TRBJ2-7, with TRBD2 matching over 8 bases. Germline trimming cut 1 base from V and 2 bases from J; bases unmatched to any gene: 4. Germline assignment: CDR1 LGHDT and CDR2 YNNKEL (reference sequence). This CDR3 region has 15 residues.

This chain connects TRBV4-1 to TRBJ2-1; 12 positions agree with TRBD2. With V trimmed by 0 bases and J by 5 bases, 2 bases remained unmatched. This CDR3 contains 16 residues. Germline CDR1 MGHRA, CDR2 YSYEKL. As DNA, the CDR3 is TGCGCCAGCAGCCAAGAGACTAGCGGGAGAGACAATGAGCAGTTCTTC. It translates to CASSQETSGRDNEQFF.

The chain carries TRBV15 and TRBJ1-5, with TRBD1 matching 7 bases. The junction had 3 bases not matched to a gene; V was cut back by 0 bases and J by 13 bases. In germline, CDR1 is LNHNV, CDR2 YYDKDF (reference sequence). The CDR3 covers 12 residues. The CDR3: CATSRDRDSQHF. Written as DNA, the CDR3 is TGTGCCACCAGCAGAGATCGGGACAGTCAGCATTTT.

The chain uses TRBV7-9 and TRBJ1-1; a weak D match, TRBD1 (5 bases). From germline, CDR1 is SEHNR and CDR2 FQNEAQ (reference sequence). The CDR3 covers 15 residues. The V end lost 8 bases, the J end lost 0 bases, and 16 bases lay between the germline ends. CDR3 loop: CASGPSGALNTEAFF. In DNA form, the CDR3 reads TGTGCCAGCGGACCCTCTGGGGCGCTGAACACTGAAGCTTTCTTT.

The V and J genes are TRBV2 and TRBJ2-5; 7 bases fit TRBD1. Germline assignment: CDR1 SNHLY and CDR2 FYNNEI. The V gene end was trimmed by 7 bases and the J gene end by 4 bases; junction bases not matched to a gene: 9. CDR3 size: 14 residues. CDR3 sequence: CASNSRQGTETQYF. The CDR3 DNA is TGTGCCAGCAATTCCAGACAGGGAACAGAGACCCAGTACTTC.

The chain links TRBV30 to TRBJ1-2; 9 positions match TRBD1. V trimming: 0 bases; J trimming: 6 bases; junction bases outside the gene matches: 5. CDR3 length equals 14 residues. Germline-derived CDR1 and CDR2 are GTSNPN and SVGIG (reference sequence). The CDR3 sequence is CAWSVQGTGNGYTF. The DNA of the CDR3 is TGTGCCTGGAGTGTACAAGGGACAGGGAATGGCTACACCTTC.

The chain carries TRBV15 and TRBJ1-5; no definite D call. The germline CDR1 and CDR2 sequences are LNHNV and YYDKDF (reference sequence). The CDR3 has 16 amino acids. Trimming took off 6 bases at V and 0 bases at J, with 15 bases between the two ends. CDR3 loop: CATRASRESSNQPQHF. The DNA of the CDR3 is TGTGCCACCAGGGCGTCGAGGGAATCTAGCAATCAGCCCCAGCATTTT.

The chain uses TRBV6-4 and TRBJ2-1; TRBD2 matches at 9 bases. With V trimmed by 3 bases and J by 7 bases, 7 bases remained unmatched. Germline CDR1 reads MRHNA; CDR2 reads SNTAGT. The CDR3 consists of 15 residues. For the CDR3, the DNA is TGTGCCAGCAGTGAGAGTAGCGGGAGTTTTAATGAGCAGTTCTTC. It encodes CASSESSGSFNEQFF.

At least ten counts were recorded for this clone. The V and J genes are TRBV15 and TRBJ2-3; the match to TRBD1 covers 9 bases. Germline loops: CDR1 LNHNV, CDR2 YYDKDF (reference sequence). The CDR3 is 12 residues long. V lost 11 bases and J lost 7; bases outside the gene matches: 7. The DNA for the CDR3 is TGTGCCTCGGGACAGGGCAAGAATACGCAGTATTTT. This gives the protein CASGQGKNTQYF.

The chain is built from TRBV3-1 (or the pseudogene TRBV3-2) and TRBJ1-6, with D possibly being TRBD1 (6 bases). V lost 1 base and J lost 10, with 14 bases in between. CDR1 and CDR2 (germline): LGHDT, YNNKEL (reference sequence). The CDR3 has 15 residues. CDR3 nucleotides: TGTGCCAGCAGCCAAGGGGGAGGGGGATCCTCACCCCTCCACTTT. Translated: CASSQGGGGSSPLHF.

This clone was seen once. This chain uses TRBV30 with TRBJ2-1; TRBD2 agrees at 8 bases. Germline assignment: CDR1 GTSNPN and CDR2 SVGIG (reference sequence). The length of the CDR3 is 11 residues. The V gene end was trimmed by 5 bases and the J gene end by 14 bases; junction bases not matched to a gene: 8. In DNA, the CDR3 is TGTGCCTGGGGTAGCGGGGTCACGAAGTTCTTC. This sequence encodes CAWGSGVTKFF.

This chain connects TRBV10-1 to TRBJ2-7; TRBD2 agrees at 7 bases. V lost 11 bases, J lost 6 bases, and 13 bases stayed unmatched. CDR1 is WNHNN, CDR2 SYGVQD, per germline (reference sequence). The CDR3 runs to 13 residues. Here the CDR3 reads CAGGGRARSEQYF. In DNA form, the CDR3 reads TGCGCCGGGGGGGGGAGGGCCCGGAGCGAGCAGTACTTC.

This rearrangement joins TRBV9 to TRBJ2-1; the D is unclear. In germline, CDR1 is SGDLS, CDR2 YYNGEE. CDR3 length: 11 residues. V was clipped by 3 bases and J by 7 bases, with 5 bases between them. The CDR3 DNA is TGTGCCAGCAGCGCCGCGAATGAGCAGTTCTTC. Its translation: CASSAANEQFF.

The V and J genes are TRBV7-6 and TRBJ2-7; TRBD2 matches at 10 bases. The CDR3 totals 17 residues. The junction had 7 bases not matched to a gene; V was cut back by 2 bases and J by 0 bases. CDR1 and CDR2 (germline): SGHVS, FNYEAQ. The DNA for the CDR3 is TGTGCCAGCAGCTTAACTGCTAGCGGGAGTATCTCCTACGAGCAGTACTTC. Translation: CASSLTASGSISYEQYF.

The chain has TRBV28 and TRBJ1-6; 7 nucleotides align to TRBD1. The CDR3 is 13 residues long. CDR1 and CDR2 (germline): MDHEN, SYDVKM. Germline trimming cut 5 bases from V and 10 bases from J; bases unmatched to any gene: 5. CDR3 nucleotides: TGTGCCAGCAGTCCAGGACAGGCCTCACCCCTCCACTTT. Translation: CASSPGQASPLHF.

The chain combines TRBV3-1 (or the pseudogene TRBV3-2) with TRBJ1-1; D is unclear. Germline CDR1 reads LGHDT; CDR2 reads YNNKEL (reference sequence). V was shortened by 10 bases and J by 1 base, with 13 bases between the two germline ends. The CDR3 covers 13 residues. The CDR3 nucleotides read TGTGCCACCCGATGGGCAGCGAACACTGAAGCTTTCTTT. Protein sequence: CATRWAANTEAFF.

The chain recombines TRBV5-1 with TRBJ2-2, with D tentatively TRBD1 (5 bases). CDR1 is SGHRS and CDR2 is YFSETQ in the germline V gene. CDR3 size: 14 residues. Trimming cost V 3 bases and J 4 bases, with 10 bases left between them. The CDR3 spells CASSWGFGTGELFF. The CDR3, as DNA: TGCGCCAGCAGCTGGGGCTTCGGCACCGGGGAGCTGTTTTTT.

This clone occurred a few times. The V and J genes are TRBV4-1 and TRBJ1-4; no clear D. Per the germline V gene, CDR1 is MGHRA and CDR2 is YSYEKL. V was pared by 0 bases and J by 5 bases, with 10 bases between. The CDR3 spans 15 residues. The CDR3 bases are TGCGCCAGCAGCCAAGATCAGGCCTCCAATGAAAAACTGTTTTTT. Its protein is CASSQDQASNEKLFF.

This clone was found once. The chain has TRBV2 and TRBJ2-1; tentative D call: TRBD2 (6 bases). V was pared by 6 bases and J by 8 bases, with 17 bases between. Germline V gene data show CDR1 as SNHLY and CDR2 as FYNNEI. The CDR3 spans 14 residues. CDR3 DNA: TGTGCCAGCAGGACAGATCGTATAGCGGATGAGCAGTTCTTC. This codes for CASRTDRIADEQFF.

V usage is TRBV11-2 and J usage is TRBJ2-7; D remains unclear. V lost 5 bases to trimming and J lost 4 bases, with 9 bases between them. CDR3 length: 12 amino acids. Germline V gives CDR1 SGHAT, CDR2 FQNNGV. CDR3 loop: CASSTESYEQYF. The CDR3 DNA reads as TGTGCCAGCAGCACCGAGTCGTACGAGCAGTACTTC.